This is a list of T cell receptor beta chains from one sample in a study of response to subunit inactivated influenza vaccine. TCRdb passed the RT-PCR reads through MiXCR, listing each CDR3 protein once. In the table there are roughly 500,000 distinct CDR3 sequences, under 30% of which are singletons. The sample was also linked to a second study, of T cells expressing NK-cell markers.

The sample here was CD4+ T cells sorted from PBMCs, taken 12 days after vaccination. These receptors originate from a man aged 50 or older who received an inactivated influenza vaccine. The CDR3 runs from the conserved cysteine through the conserved F or W. The D gene is left open where the match is weak. The size entry is marked missing in some rows and otherwise reads once, few, many or a size class.

V gene: TRBV27
clone size: NA
J gene: TRBJ1-4
D gene: TRBD1
CDR3 protein: CASSYTGGREKLFF
CDR3 DNA: TGTGCCAGCAGCTATACAGGGGGCAGGGAAAAACTGTTTTTT

V gene: TRBV7-9
clone size: few
J gene: TRBJ1-1
D gene: NA
CDR3 protein: CASSLTVSKAFF
CDR3 DNA: TGTGCCAGCAGCTTGACAGTTTCTAAAGCTTTCTTT

V gene: TRBV12-3/TRBV12-4
clone size: few
J gene: TRBJ1-4
D gene: NA
CDR3 protein: CASSTGTTLATNEKLFF
CDR3 DNA: TGTGCCAGCAGTACCGGGACCACCCTTGCAACTAATGAAAAACTGTTTTTT

V gene: TRBV7-2
clone size: many
J gene: TRBJ1-5
D gene: NA
CDR3 protein: CASSLGFSNQPQHF
CDR3 DNA: TGTGCCAGCAGCTTAGGGTTTAGCAATCAGCCCCAGCATTTT

V gene: TRBV5-5
clone size: few
J gene: TRBJ1-1
D gene: NA
CDR3 protein: CASSYAGHLNTEAFF
CDR3 DNA: TGTGCCAGCAGCTACGCGGGACACTTGAACACTGAAGCTTTCTTT

V gene: TRBV5-4
clone size: NA
J gene: TRBJ2-5
D gene: NA
CDR3 protein: CASSLDSGGWGTQYF
CDR3 DNA: TGTGCCAGCAGCTTGGATTCCGGAGGTTGGGGGACCCAGTACTTC

V gene: TRBV3-1
clone size: NA
J gene: TRBJ2-1
D gene: TRBD2
CDR3 protein: CASSQQRGAYNEQFF
CDR3 DNA: TGTGCCAGCAGCCAACAGCGGGGGGCCTACAATGAGCAGTTCTTC

V gene: TRBV5-1
clone size: few
J gene: TRBJ2-3
D gene: TRBD2
CDR3 protein: CASSEGTSDTDTQYF
CDR3 DNA: TGCGCCAGCAGCGAGGGGACTAGCGACACAGATACGCAGTATTTT

V gene: TRBV15
clone size: NA
J gene: TRBJ2-3
D gene: NA
CDR3 protein: CATSRERDGTDTQYF
CDR3 DNA: TGTGCCACCAGCAGAGAACGGGATGGCACAGATACGCAGTATTTT

V gene: TRBV29-1
clone size: NA
J gene: TRBJ1-2
D gene: NA
CDR3 protein: CSVAPGITGYGYTF
CDR3 DNA: TGCAGCGTTGCTCCAGGGATCACGGGCTATGGCTACACCTTC

V gene: TRBV27
clone size: NA
J gene: TRBJ1-2
D gene: NA
CDR3 protein: CASSSPGHGAGYTF
CDR3 DNA: TGTGCCAGCAGTTCCCCTGGACATGGGGCCGGCTACACCTTC

V gene: TRBV27
clone size: many
J gene: TRBJ1-6
D gene: TRBD1
CDR3 protein: CASSLTGYVAVDSPLHF
CDR3 DNA: TGTGCCAGCAGTTTGACAGGGTACGTGGCTGTGGATTCACCCCTCCACTTT

V gene: TRBV4-1
clone size: NA
J gene: TRBJ1-5
D gene: NA
CDR3 protein: CASSQDINGNKVNQPQHF
CDR3 DNA: TGCGCCAGCAGCCAAGATATTAACGGGAATAAGGTCAATCAGCCCCAGCATTTT

V gene: TRBV28
clone size: NA
J gene: TRBJ2-1
D gene: TRBD2
CDR3 protein: CASSPNGRARNEQFF
CDR3 DNA: TGTGCCAGCAGTCCCAACGGGAGGGCCCGGAATGAGCAGTTCTTC

V gene: TRBV5-1
clone size: NA
J gene: TRBJ2-1
D gene: TRBD2
CDR3 protein: CASRALAGTTYNEQFF
CDR3 DNA: TGCGCCAGCAGAGCTCTAGCGGGGACCACCTACAATGAGCAGTTCTTC

V gene: TRBV4-1
clone size: NA
J gene: TRBJ2-7
D gene: NA
CDR3 protein: CASSQDQTGRREQYF
CDR3 DNA: TGCGCCAGCAGCCAAGATCAAACAGGGAGACGCGAGCAGTACTTC

V gene: TRBV4-2
clone size: NA
J gene: TRBJ1-1
D gene: NA
CDR3 protein: CAISPGQMNTEAFF
CDR3 DNA: TGTGCCATCAGCCCCGGACAGATGAACACTGAAGCTTTCTTT

V gene: TRBV12-3/TRBV12-4
clone size: few
J gene: TRBJ2-7
D gene: NA
CDR3 protein: CASSRLMAYEQYF
CDR3 DNA: TGTGCCAGCAGTAGACTCATGGCCTACGAGCAGTACTTC

V gene: TRBV28
clone size: few
J gene: TRBJ2-1
D gene: NA
CDR3 protein: CASSLSQPGNNEQFF
CDR3 DNA: TGTGCCAGCAGTTTAAGTCAGCCCGGCAACAATGAGCAGTTCTTC

V gene: TRBV7-2
clone size: few
J gene: TRBJ1-5
D gene: NA
CDR3 protein: CASSLGRANQPQHF
CDR3 DNA: TGTGCCAGCAGCTTGGGCAGGGCCAATCAGCCCCAGCATTTT

V gene: TRBV7-8
clone size: NA
J gene: TRBJ2-3
D gene: NA
CDR3 protein: CASSSLSGFTDTQYF
CDR3 DNA: TGTGCCAGCAGCTCACTGTCAGGTTTCACAGATACGCAGTATTTT

V gene: TRBV6-1
clone size: NA
J gene: TRBJ1-4
D gene: NA
CDR3 protein: CASGALGGLNEKLFF
CDR3 DNA: TGTGCCAGCGGCGCCCTCGGGGGCTTGAATGAAAAACTGTTTTTT

V gene: TRBV7-2
clone size: NA
J gene: TRBJ2-7
D gene: TRBD2
CDR3 protein: CASSRPGTNPTYEQYF
CDR3 DNA: TGTGCCAGCAGCCGCCCCGGGACTAACCCTACCTACGAGCAGTACTTC

V gene: TRBV20-1
clone size: few
J gene: TRBJ1-5
D gene: NA
CDR3 protein: CSAADGGDQPQHF
CDR3 DNA: TGCAGTGCTGCTGACGGGGGGGATCAGCCCCAGCATTTT

V gene: TRBV10-3
clone size: many
J gene: TRBJ1-1
D gene: TRBD1
CDR3 protein: CAISEGRGRRNTEAFF
CDR3 DNA: TGTGCCATCAGTGAGGGCAGGGGGCGCCGGAACACTGAAGCTTTCTTT

V gene: TRBV7-6
clone size: few
J gene: TRBJ2-5
D gene: NA
CDR3 protein: CASSRRFQGFGTQYF
CDR3 DNA: TGTGCCAGCAGCCGAAGATTCCAGGGGTTCGGGACCCAGTACTTC

V gene: TRBV20-1
clone size: NA
J gene: TRBJ1-6
D gene: NA
CDR3 protein: CSARGGGAYNSPLHF
CDR3 DNA: TGCAGTGCTAGAGGAGGGGGGGCCTATAATTCACCCCTCCACTTT

V gene: TRBV7-9
clone size: few
J gene: TRBJ2-3
D gene: NA
CDR3 protein: CASSSSRWRTDTQYF
CDR3 DNA: TGTGCCAGCAGCTCGTCCAGGTGGCGTACAGATACGCAGTATTTT

V gene: TRBV4-3
clone size: few
J gene: TRBJ1-1
D gene: NA
CDR3 protein: CASSQDYGPSEAFF
CDR3 DNA: TGCGCCAGCAGCCAAGATTACGGGCCTTCTGAAGCTTTCTTT

V gene: TRBV29-1
clone size: NA
J gene: TRBJ1-1
D gene: NA
CDR3 protein: CSFRGGLNTEAFF
CDR3 DNA: TGCAGTTTCCGGGGAGGGTTGAACACTGAAGCTTTCTTT

V gene: TRBV12-3/TRBV12-4
clone size: many
J gene: TRBJ2-1
D gene: TRBD2
CDR3 protein: CASSGTSGRTSVFF
CDR3 DNA: TGTGCCAGCAGCGGGACTAGCGGGAGGACTAGCGTGTTCTTC

V gene: TRBV5-1
clone size: many
J gene: TRBJ2-1
D gene: TRBD1
CDR3 protein: CASSPQPDRGRNEQFF
CDR3 DNA: TGCGCCAGCAGCCCGCAACCGGACAGGGGCCGCAATGAGCAGTTCTTC

V gene: TRBV19
clone size: NA
J gene: TRBJ1-5
D gene: NA
CDR3 protein: CASTSRDTRNQPQHF
CDR3 DNA: TGTGCCAGTACCTCTCGGGACACCCGCAATCAGCCCCAGCATTTT

V gene: TRBV5-1
clone size: few
J gene: TRBJ2-1
D gene: NA
CDR3 protein: CASSLGQRASEQFF
CDR3 DNA: TGCGCCAGCAGCTTGGGGCAGCGGGCAAGTGAGCAGTTCTTC

V gene: TRBV12-3/TRBV12-4
clone size: few
J gene: TRBJ2-7
D gene: NA
CDR3 protein: CASSGTRYEQYF
CDR3 DNA: TGTGCCAGCAGTGGGACGCGCTACGAGCAGTACTTC

V gene: TRBV20-1
clone size: few
J gene: TRBJ2-2
D gene: TRBD1
CDR3 protein: CSATDRAVGELFF
CDR3 DNA: TGCAGTGCTACGGACAGGGCGGTCGGGGAGCTGTTTTTT

V gene: TRBV12-3/TRBV12-4
clone size: few
J gene: TRBJ2-1
D gene: NA
CDR3 protein: CASSENPYNEQFF
CDR3 DNA: TGTGCCAGCAGTGAGAACCCCTACAATGAGCAGTTCTTC

V gene: TRBV20-1
clone size: few
J gene: TRBJ2-7
D gene: TRBD2
CDR3 protein: CSAGASGRATYEQYF
CDR3 DNA: TGCAGTGCTGGAGCTAGCGGGAGGGCCACCTACGAGCAGTACTTC

V gene: TRBV20-1
clone size: NA
J gene: TRBJ2-1
D gene: TRBD2
CDR3 protein: CSARGLAGVDEQFF
CDR3 DNA: TGCAGTGCTAGGGGACTAGCGGGAGTTGATGAGCAGTTCTTC

V gene: TRBV6-1
clone size: NA
J gene: TRBJ2-7
D gene: NA
CDR3 protein: CASSAPVSHYEQYF
CDR3 DNA: TGTGCCAGCAGCGCCCCCGTCTCCCACTACGAGCAGTACTTC

V gene: TRBV7-2
clone size: many
J gene: TRBJ2-1
D gene: NA
CDR3 protein: CASSFQESREQFF
CDR3 DNA: TGTGCCAGCAGCTTTCAGGAAAGCAGGGAGCAGTTCTTC

V gene: TRBV20-1
clone size: few
J gene: TRBJ1-5
D gene: NA
CDR3 protein: CSARGGRQPQHF
CDR3 DNA: TGCAGTGCTAGAGGGGGGCGCCAGCCCCAGCATTTT

V gene: TRBV20-1
clone size: NA
J gene: TRBJ2-1
D gene: NA
CDR3 protein: CSASELAGPEQFF
CDR3 DNA: TGCAGTGCTAGCGAATTGGCGGGCCCGGAGCAGTTCTTC

V gene: TRBV6-5
clone size: few
J gene: TRBJ2-5
D gene: TRBD1
CDR3 protein: CASSSPGTGRAETQYF
CDR3 DNA: TGTGCCAGCAGTTCCCCAGGGACAGGGAGAGCAGAGACCCAGTACTTC

V gene: TRBV18
clone size: NA
J gene: TRBJ1-4
D gene: NA
CDR3 protein: CASSPPSATNEKLFF
CDR3 DNA: TGTGCCAGCTCACCACCCAGTGCAACTAATGAAAAACTGTTTTTT

V gene: TRBV5-1
clone size: few
J gene: TRBJ2-7
D gene: TRBD2
CDR3 protein: CASSPGTSGGHYEQYF
CDR3 DNA: TGCGCCAGCAGCCCGGGGACTAGCGGGGGGCACTACGAGCAGTACTTC

V gene: TRBV12-3/TRBV12-4
clone size: few
J gene: TRBJ2-1
D gene: TRBD2
CDR3 protein: CASTSGDSGRYEQFF
CDR3 DNA: TGTGCCAGCACTTCTGGGGATAGCGGGAGATATGAGCAGTTCTTC

V gene: TRBV18
clone size: few
J gene: TRBJ2-5
D gene: TRBD2
CDR3 protein: CASSPLAGVTSGETQYF
CDR3 DNA: TGTGCCAGCTCACCTCTAGCGGGAGTTACCTCGGGGGAGACCCAGTACTTC

V gene: TRBV11-2
clone size: NA
J gene: TRBJ2-7
D gene: NA
CDR3 protein: CASSLVGGRSYEQYF
CDR3 DNA: TGTGCCAGCAGCTTAGTGGGAGGCAGGTCCTACGAGCAGTACTTC

V gene: TRBV19
clone size: once
J gene: TRBJ2-1
D gene: NA
CDR3 protein: CASSTLRGHEQFF
CDR3 DNA: TGTGCCAGTAGTACCCTTCGGGGCCATGAGCAGTTCTTC

V gene: TRBV12-3/TRBV12-4
clone size: few
J gene: TRBJ1-2
D gene: NA
CDR3 protein: CASSLAQVYGYTF
CDR3 DNA: TGTGCCAGCAGTTTAGCACAGGTCTATGGCTACACCTTC

V gene: TRBV3-1
clone size: NA
J gene: TRBJ2-2
D gene: NA
CDR3 protein: CASSQMGRVDTGELFF
CDR3 DNA: TGTGCCAGCAGCCAGATGGGCAGGGTAGACACCGGGGAGCTGTTTTTT